This TCR beta chain was obtained from a study of blood T cell repertoires in COVID-19. Study context: COVID-19 samples collected from the United States, Italy and Spain covered acute and convalescent phases. Sources were T cells, B-cell-depleted T cells, or PBMCs; the material itself was cDNA or gDNA.

Germline CDR1 is MNHNS and CDR2 is SASEGT. V was trimmed by 3 bases and J by 8 bases, leaving 16 bases between them. This CDR3 has 14 amino acids. In the authors' methods: Reference gene primer amplification gave estimated nucleated cell counts. The data were produced by immunoSEQ multiplex PCR, yet TCRdb's version contains in-frame clones alone and is incomplete. V and J calls and clone size follow that table, whereas D and trimming were derived from the DNA. The sample has around 380,000 clones; around 84% are singletons. This clone was seen only a few times. Material: peripheral blood. The receptor was derived from a human donor with acute or convalescent COVID-19. The donor label of this sample is uncertain. This chain connects TRBV6-1 to TRBJ1-1; possibly TRBD1 for D (5 bases). CDR3 protein: CASSESRGGGEAFF. In DNA form, the CDR3 reads TGTGCCAGCAGTGAGTCACGGGGGGGTGGCGAAGCTTTCTTT.